The 10 T cell receptor beta chains listed next were all sequenced from one sample in a study of blood T cell repertoires in COVID-19. The data were produced by immunoSEQ multiplex PCR, yet TCRdb's version contains in-frame clones alone and is incomplete. The table shows around 70,000 clones, with more than 75% occurring only once. Sequenced: peripheral blood. Receptor source: a middle-aged man with active COVID-19.

The chain joins TRBV7-2 to TRBJ1-2, with 9 bases fitting TRBD1. Trimming cost V 4 bases and J 5 bases; bases outside gene matches: 11. Germline loops: CDR1 SGHTA, CDR2 FQGNSA. The CDR3 totals 16 residues. CDR3 loop: CASSSGTGWNSYGYTF. CDR3 DNA: TGTGCCAGCAGCTCGGGGACAGGGTGGAACTCATATGGCTACACCTTC.

The rearrangement joins TRBV23-1 to TRBJ2-7; 8 nucleotides match TRBD1. TRBV23-1 has ORF status, its function being uncertain. This CDR3 is 13 amino acids long. Trimming at V came to 7 bases and at J to 7 bases, leaving 9 bases not matched to a gene. The chain's CDR3 is CASNYRGLKEQYF. The DNA of the CDR3 is TGCGCCAGCAACTACAGGGGGTTGAAGGAGCAGTACTTC.

This chain links TRBV6-6 with TRBJ2-1; 8 bases are shared with TRBD2. The CDR3 is 15 residues long. The trim removed 2 bases at V and 8 bases at J, leaving 8 bases unmatched. The V gene's germline CDR1 is MNHNY and CDR2 SVGAGI (reference sequence). CDR3 residues: CASSYPTGGPDEQFF. The DNA of the CDR3 is TGTGCCAGCAGTTACCCGACGGGAGGGCCAGATGAGCAGTTCTTC.

In DNA form, the CDR3 reads TGTGCCAGCTCACCACCGATGGTGGAGGTAAGCCCGAATAATTCACCCCTCCACTTT. This encodes CASSPPMVEVSPNNSPLHF. The chain is built from TRBV18 and TRBJ1-6; no definite D call. The V gene's germline CDR1 is KGHSH and CDR2 LQKENI. Trimming removed 0 bases from V and 5 bases from J, with 20 bases in between. CDR3 length: 19 amino acids.

The gene calls are TRBV28 and TRBJ1-3; D possibly corresponds to TRBD1 (6 bases). Germline V gives CDR1 MDHEN, CDR2 SYDVKM. V lost 6 bases, J lost 4 bases, and 13 bases lay in between. This CDR3 is 14 amino acids long. CDR3: CASSRPQGGNTIYF. CDR3 DNA sequence: TGTGCCAGCAGCCGCCCGCAGGGGGGAAACACCATATATTTT. Full variable domain (rest looked up from reference TRBV28 and TRBJ1-3): DVKVTQSSRYLVKRTGEKVFLECVQDMDHENMFWYRQDPGLGLRLIYFSYDVKMKEKGDIPEGYSVSREKKERFSLILESASTNQTSMYLCASSRPQGGNTIYFGEGSWLTVV.

This chain connects TRBV28 to TRBJ2-5; D possibly corresponds to TRBD1 (6 bases). Germline CDR1 MDHEN, CDR2 SYDVKM. Trimming cost V 5 bases and J 2 bases, with 12 bases left between them. CDR3 length: 14 amino acids. CDR3 protein: CASSPGQTQETQYF. CDR3 DNA: TGTGCCAGCAGTCCCGGACAGACACAAGAGACCCAGTACTTC.

This chain uses TRBV29-1 with TRBJ1-1; 10 nucleotides align to TRBD1. V was pared by 5 bases and J by 4 bases, with 10 bases of the junction left unmatched. Germline CDR1 SQVTM, CDR2 ANQGSEA. The CDR3 extends over 15 amino acids. This CDR3 is CSVFDRGLRSTEAFF. As DNA, the CDR3 is TGCAGCGTTTTTGACAGGGGGCTTAGGAGCACTGAAGCTTTCTTT.

This rearrangement joins TRBV9 to TRBJ2-3; D is unresolved. Trimming removed 3 bases at V and 8 bases at J, with 7 bases between. The CDR3 is 11 amino acids. Germline V gene lookup returns CDR1 SGDLS and CDR2 YYNGEE. As DNA, the CDR3 is TGTGCCAGCAGCGCGTCAGGTACGCAGTATTTT. Translating gives CASSASGTQYF.

The sample holds a few counts of this clone. V and J are TRBV5-4 and TRBJ1-4; 9 nucleotides align to TRBD1. Germline loops: CDR1 SGHNT, CDR2 YYREEE (reference sequence). This CDR3 is built from 15 residues. Losses at the gene ends were 0 bases for V and 8 bases for J; bases not matched to a gene: 5. DNA of the CDR3: TGTGCCAGCAGCTTGGCGGGACAGGGCCCCGAAAAACTGTTTTTT. Translation: CASSLAGQGPEKLFF.

The chain links TRBV5-1 to TRBJ2-7; D remains unclear. This CDR3 has 14 amino acids. With 2 bases removed from V and 3 bases from J, the gap between germline ends came to 12 bases. Germline V gives CDR1 SGHRS, CDR2 YFSETQ. CDR3 in amino acids: CASSLSGSIYEQYF. In DNA, the CDR3 is TGCGCCAGCAGCTTATCCGGGTCGATCTACGAGCAGTACTTC.